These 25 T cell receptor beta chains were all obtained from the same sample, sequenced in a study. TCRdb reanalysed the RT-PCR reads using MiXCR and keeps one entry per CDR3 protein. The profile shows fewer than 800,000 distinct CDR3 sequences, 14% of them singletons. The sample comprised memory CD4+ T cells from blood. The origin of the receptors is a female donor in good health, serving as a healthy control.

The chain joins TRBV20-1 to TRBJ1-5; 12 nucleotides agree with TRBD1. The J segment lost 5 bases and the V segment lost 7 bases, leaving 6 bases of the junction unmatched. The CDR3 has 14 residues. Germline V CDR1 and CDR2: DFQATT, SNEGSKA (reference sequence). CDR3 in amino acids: CSGSRDRGHQPQHF. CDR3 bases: TGCAGTGGCAGCCGGGACAGGGGGCATCAGCCCCAGCATTTT.

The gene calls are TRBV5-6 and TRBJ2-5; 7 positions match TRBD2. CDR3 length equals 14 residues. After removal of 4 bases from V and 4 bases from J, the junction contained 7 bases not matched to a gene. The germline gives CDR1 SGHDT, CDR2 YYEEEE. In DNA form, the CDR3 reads TGTGCCAGCAGCCACTGGACTAGGGCAGAGACCCAGTACTTC. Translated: CASSHWTRAETQYF.

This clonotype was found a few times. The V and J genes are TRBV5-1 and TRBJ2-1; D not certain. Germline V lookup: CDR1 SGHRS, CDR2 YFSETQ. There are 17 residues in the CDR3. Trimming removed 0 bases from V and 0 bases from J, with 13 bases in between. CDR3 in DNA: TGCGCCAGCAGCTTGGACTGGGCGCGGAGCTCCTACAATGAGCAGTTCTTC. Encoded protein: CASSLDWARSSYNEQFF. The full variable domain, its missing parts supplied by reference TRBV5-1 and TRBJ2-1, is KAGVTQTPRYLIKTRGQQVTLSCSPISGHRSVSWYQQTPGQGLQFLFEYFSETQRNKGNFPGRFSGRQFSNSRSEMNVSTLELGDSALYLCASSLDWARSSYNEQFFGPGTRLTVL.

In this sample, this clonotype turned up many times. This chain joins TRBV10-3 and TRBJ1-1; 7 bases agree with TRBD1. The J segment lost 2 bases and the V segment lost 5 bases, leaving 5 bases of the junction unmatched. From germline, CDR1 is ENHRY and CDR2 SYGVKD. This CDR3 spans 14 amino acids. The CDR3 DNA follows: TGTGCCATCAGTAACAGGGGAAAAAACACTGAAGCTTTCTTT. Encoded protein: CAISNRGKNTEAFF.

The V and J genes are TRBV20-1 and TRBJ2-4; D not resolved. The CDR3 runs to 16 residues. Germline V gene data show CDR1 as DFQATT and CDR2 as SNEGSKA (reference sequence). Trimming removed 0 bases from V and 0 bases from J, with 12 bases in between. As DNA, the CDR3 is TGCAGTGCTAGAGATCATCGGATACTAGCCAAAAACATTCAGTACTTC. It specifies CSARDHRILAKNIQYF.

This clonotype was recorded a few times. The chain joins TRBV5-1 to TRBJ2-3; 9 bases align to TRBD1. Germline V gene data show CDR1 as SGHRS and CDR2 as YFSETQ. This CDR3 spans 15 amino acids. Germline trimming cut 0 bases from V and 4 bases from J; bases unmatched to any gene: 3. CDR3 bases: TGCGCCAGCAGCTTGGAACAGGGGGCCCCAGATACGCAGTATTTT. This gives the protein CASSLEQGAPDTQYF.

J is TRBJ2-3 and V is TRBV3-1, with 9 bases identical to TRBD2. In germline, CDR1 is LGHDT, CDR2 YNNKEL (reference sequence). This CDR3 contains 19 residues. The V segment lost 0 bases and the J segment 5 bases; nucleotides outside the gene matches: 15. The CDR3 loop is CASSQDSGGRAGDEDTQYF. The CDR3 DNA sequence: TGTGCCAGCAGCCAAGATTCTGGCGGGAGGGCCGGGGACGAAGATACGCAGTATTTT.

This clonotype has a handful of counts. CDR3 protein: CASSQEQGFNEQYF. In DNA form, the CDR3 reads TGTGCCAGCAGCCAGGAACAGGGGTTCAACGAGCAGTACTTC. The V call is TRBV5-6, the J call TRBJ2-7, with TRBD1 matching 7 bases. The CDR3 consists of 14 residues. Germline-derived CDR1 and CDR2 are SGHDT and YYEEEE. V lost 4 bases and J lost 5; bases outside the gene matches: 9.

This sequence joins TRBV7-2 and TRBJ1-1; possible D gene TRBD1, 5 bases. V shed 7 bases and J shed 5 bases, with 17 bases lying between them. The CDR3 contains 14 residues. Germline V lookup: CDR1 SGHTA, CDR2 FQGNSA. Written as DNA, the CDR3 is TGTGCCAGCACCCCCGGCCGACAGCGGACTGAAGCTTTCTTT. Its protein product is CASTPGRQRTEAFF.

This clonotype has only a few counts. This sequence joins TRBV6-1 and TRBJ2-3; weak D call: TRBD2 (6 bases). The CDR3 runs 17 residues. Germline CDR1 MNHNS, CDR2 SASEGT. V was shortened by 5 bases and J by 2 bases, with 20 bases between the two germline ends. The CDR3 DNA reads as TGTGCCAGCAGTAGACCCCTAGCGAGATCGAACACAGATACGCAGTATTTT. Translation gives CASSRPLARSNTDTQYF.

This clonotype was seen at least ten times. The CDR3 loop reads CASSFGQGNQPQHF. In DNA, the CDR3 is TGTGCCAGCAGCTTTGGACAGGGCAATCAGCCCCAGCATTTT. The gene calls are TRBV27 and TRBJ1-5, with 7 nucleotides matching TRBD1. The CDR3 consists of 14 residues. Trimming at V came to 6 bases and at J to 2 bases, leaving 4 bases not matched to a gene. Germline loops: CDR1 MNHEY, CDR2 SMNVEV (reference sequence).

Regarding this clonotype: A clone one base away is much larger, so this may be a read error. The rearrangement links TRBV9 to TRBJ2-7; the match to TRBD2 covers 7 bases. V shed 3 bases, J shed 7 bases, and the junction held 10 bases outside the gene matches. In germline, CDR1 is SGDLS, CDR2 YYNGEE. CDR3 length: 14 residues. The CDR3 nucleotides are TGTGCCAGCAGCGCCGGGAGGTCTTACAATGAGCAGTACTTC. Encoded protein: CASSAGRSYNEQYF.

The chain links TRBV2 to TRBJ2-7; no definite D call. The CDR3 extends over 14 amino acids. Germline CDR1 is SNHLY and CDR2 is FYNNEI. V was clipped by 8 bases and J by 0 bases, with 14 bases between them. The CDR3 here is CASLFGQLSYEQYF. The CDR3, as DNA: TGTGCCAGCTTATTTGGCCAACTCTCCTACGAGCAGTACTTC.

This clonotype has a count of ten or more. The CDR3, as DNA: TGTGCCACCGTGGCGGGAGGCCCTTACAATGAGCAGTTCTTC. Amino acid sequence: CATVAGGPYNEQFF. The rearrangement joins TRBV15 to TRBJ2-1, with 8 bases fitting TRBD2. CDR3 size: 14 residues. CDR1 and CDR2 (germline): LNHNV, YYDKDF (reference sequence). Trimming took 8 bases from V and 4 from J; bases not matched to a gene: 7.

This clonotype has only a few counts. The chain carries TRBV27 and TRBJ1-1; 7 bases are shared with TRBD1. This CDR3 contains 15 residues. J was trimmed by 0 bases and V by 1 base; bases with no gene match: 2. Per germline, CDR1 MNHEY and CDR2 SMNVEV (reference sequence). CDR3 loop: CASSLLGQLNTEAFF. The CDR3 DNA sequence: TGTGCCAGCAGTTTATTGGGACAGCTGAACACTGAAGCTTTCTTT.

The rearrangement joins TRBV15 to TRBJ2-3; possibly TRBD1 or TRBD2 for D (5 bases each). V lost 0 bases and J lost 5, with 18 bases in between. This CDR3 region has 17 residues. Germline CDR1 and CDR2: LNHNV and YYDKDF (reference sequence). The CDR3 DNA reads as TGTGCCACCAGCAGAGAAGGTTGGGGGTCCCTCGGAGATACGCAGTATTTT. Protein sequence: CATSREGWGSLGDTQYF.

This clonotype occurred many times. CDR3 sequence reads: CASSLRRGSEADTQYF. CDR3 DNA sequence: TGTGCCAGCAGCTTACGCAGGGGAAGCGAAGCAGATACGCAGTATTTT. The rearrangement links TRBV11-2 to TRBJ2-3; the D gene is possibly TRBD1 (6 bases). Per the germline V gene, CDR1 is SGHAT and CDR2 is FQNNGV. The V end lost 2 bases, the J end lost 4 bases, and 16 bases lay between the germline ends. CDR3 length: 16 residues.

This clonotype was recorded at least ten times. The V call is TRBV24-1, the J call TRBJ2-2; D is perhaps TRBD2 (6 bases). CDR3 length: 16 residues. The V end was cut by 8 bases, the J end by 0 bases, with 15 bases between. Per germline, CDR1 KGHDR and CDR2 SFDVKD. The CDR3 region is CATTGGEDANTGELFF. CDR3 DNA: TGTGCCACCACAGGAGGGGAAGATGCGAACACCGGGGAGCTGTTTTTT.

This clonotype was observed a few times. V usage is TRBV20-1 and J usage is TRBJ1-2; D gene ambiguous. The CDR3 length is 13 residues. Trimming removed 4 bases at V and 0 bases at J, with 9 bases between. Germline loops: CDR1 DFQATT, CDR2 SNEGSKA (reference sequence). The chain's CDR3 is CSATGQTNYGYTF. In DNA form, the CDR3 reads TGCAGTGCTACCGGCCAGACTAACTATGGCTACACCTTC.

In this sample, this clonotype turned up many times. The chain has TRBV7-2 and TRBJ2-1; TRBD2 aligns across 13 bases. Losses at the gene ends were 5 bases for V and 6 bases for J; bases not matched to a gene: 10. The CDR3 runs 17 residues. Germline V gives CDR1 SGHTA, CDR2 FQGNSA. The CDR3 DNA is TGTGCCAGCAGCCCTGGACTAGCGGGAGCAGGAGGCAATGAGCAGTTCTTC. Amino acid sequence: CASSPGLAGAGGNEQFF.

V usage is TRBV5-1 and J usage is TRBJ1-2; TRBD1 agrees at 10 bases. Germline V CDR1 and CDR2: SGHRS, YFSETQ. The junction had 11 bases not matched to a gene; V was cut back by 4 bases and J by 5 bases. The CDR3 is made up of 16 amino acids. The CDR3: CASSPLGTGDGYGYTF. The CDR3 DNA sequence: TGCGCCAGCAGCCCTCTCGGGACAGGGGATGGGTATGGCTACACCTTC.

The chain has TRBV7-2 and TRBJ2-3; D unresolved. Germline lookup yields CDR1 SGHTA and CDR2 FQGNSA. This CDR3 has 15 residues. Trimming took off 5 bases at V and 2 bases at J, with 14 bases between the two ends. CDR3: CASSQEYRHTDTQYF. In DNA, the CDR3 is TGTGCCAGCAGCCAAGAATACCGTCACACAGATACGCAGTATTTT.

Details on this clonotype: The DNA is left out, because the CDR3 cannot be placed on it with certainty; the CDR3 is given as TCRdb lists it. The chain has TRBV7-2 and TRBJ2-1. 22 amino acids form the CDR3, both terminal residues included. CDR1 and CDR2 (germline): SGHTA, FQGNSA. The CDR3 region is CDSSFYICSVKMVGRLYNEQFF.

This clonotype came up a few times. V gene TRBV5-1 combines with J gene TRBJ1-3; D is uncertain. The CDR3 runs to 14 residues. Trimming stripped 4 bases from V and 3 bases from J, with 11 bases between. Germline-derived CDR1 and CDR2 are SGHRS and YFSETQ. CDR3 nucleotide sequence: TGCGCCAGCAGCGAGGGAGTTGGTGGAAACACCATATATTTT. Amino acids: CASSEGVGGNTIYF.

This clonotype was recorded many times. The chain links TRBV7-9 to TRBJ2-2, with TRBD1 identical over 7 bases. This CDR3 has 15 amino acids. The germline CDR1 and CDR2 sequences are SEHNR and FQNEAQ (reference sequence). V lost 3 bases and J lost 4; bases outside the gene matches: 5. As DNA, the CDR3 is TGTGCCAGCAGCTTCCCCGGGACAGTCACCGGGGAGCTGTTTTTT. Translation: CASSFPGTVTGELFF.